The rows below give T cell receptor beta chains drawn from one sample of a study of shared clonotypes between healthy human individuals. Assay: immunoSEQ multiplex PCR; the TCRdb copy retains only in-frame clones and omits some. The sample contains about 2.1 million clones, approximately 94% of which appear only once. Sequenced: naive CD8+ T cells from PBMCs. The origin of the receptors is a man between 18 and 35 years old in good health. Some clones in this sample may be carry-over from other donors' samples. Each CDR3 is given with its conserved first and last residue. Each record gives: J gene, clone size, D gene, V gene, CDR3 protein, CDR3 DNA. A D gene is named only where the DNA matches it firmly. Some rows mark clone size as missing; the rest say once, few, many or name a class of expanded clone.

j_call: TRBJ2-2; clone_size: .; d_call: TRBD2; v_call: TRBV27; cdr3_aa: CASTWTSGSGELFF; cdr3_nt: TGTGCCAGCACCTGGACTAGTGGGTCCGGGGAGCTGTTTTTT
j_call: TRBJ2-1; clone_size: .; d_call: .; v_call: TRBV5-4; cdr3_aa: CASSWGDSSYNEQFF; cdr3_nt: TGTGCCAGCAGCTGGGGGGACTCCTCCTACAATGAGCAGTTCTTC
j_call: TRBJ2-7; clone_size: .; d_call: .; v_call: TRBV4-3; cdr3_aa: CASRKTLSSYEQYF; cdr3_nt: TGCGCCAGCAGAAAAACCCTTTCCTCCTACGAGCAGTACTTC
j_call: TRBJ2-7; clone_size: .; d_call: .; v_call: TRBV28; cdr3_aa: CASSLQRASYEQYF; cdr3_nt: TGTGCCAGCAGTTTACAGCGGGCTTCCTACGAGCAGTACTTC
j_call: TRBJ2-7; clone_size: .; d_call: TRBD1; v_call: TRBV29-1; cdr3_aa: CSVEGIGTDLYEQYF; cdr3_nt: TGCAGCGTTGAAGGAATCGGGACAGACCTCTACGAGCAGTACTTC
j_call: TRBJ2-1; clone_size: .; d_call: TRBD2; v_call: TRBV6-6; cdr3_aa: CASSFGTSGDEQFF; cdr3_nt: TGTGCCAGCAGTTTCGGGACTAGCGGGGATGAGCAGTTCTTC
j_call: TRBJ2-2; clone_size: .; d_call: TRBD2; v_call: TRBV11-2; cdr3_aa: CASSFSPGLARNTGELFF; cdr3_nt: TGTGCCAGCAGCTTCTCTCCTGGACTAGCGAGGAACACCGGGGAGCTGTTTTTT
j_call: TRBJ1-2; clone_size: .; d_call: .; v_call: TRBV28; cdr3_aa: CASSPQPQGYGYTF; cdr3_nt: TGTGCCAGCTCTCCCCAGCCGCAGGGCTATGGCTACACCTTC
j_call: TRBJ1-1; clone_size: .; d_call: .; v_call: TRBV5-1; cdr3_aa: CASSRGTEGSTEAFF; cdr3_nt: TGCGCCAGCAGCCGTGGGACGGAGGGGTCCACTGAAGCTTTCTTT
j_call: TRBJ2-2; clone_size: .; d_call: .; v_call: TRBV28; cdr3_aa: CASSSRPLTNTGELFF; cdr3_nt: TGTGCCAGCAGTTCCCGACCGCTAACCAACACCGGGGAGCTGTTTTTT
j_call: TRBJ1-1; clone_size: .; d_call: TRBD1; v_call: TRBV7-2; cdr3_aa: CASSLGVAGGTEAFF; cdr3_nt: TGTGCCAGCAGCTTAGGGGTGGCAGGGGGCACTGAAGCTTTCTTT
j_call: TRBJ2-5; clone_size: .; d_call: .; v_call: TRBV9; cdr3_aa: CASSPRGGRGAKETQYF; cdr3_nt: TGTGCCAGCAGCCCGAGAGGGGGCAGGGGGGCGAAAGAGACCCAGTACTTC
j_call: TRBJ1-5; clone_size: .; d_call: .; v_call: TRBV7-3; cdr3_aa: CASSPTGGSNQPQHF; cdr3_nt: TGTGCCAGCAGCCCTACCGGGGGGAGCAATCAGCCCCAGCATTTT
j_call: TRBJ1-5; clone_size: once; d_call: .; v_call: TRBV7-8; cdr3_aa: CASSQNRARGDNQPQHF; cdr3_nt: TGTGCCAGCAGCCAAAACAGGGCACGGGGAGACAATCAGCCCCAGCATTTT
j_call: TRBJ1-3; clone_size: .; d_call: .; v_call: TRBV25-1; cdr3_aa: CASSGASSGNTIYF; cdr3_nt: TGTGCCAGCAGTGGGGCCTCATCCGGAAACACCATATATTTT
j_call: TRBJ2-1; clone_size: .; d_call: .; v_call: TRBV19; cdr3_aa: CASRTRTRQESYNEQFF; cdr3_nt: TGTGCCAGTAGAACTAGAACCCGACAGGAGTCCTACAATGAGCAGTTCTTC
j_call: TRBJ1-3; clone_size: .; d_call: .; v_call: TRBV5-1; cdr3_aa: CASSLGRGSGNTIYF; cdr3_nt: TGCGCCAGCAGTCTCGGACGGGGCTCTGGAAACACCATATATTTT
j_call: TRBJ2-7; clone_size: once; d_call: .; v_call: TRBV28; cdr3_aa: CASSLGSSSANEQYF; cdr3_nt: TGTGCCAGCAGTTTAGGGTCTAGCTCGGCCAACGAGCAGTACTTC
j_call: TRBJ2-5; clone_size: .; d_call: .; v_call: TRBV6-5; cdr3_aa: CASSYGRASQETQYF; cdr3_nt: TGTGCCAGCAGTTACGGGCGGGCCAGCCAAGAGACCCAGTACTTC
j_call: TRBJ1-1; clone_size: .; d_call: .; v_call: TRBV7-2; cdr3_aa: CASSSTGANTEAFF; cdr3_nt: TGTGCCAGCAGCTCTACCGGGGCGAACACTGAAGCTTTCTTT
j_call: TRBJ2-2; clone_size: .; d_call: .; v_call: TRBV27; cdr3_aa: CASRPMDGGELFF; cdr3_nt: TGTGCCAGCAGGCCCATGGATGGCGGGGAGCTGTTTTTT
j_call: TRBJ2-7; clone_size: .; d_call: TRBD1; v_call: TRBV6-6; cdr3_aa: CASSRGQELGYEQYF; cdr3_nt: TGTGCCAGCAGTCGAGGACAGGAATTAGGCTACGAGCAGTACTTC
j_call: TRBJ2-1; clone_size: .; d_call: TRBD2; v_call: TRBV9; cdr3_aa: CASSAVGGSYNEQFF; cdr3_nt: TGTGCCAGCAGCGCCGTGGGAGGGTCCTACAATGAGCAGTTCTTC
j_call: TRBJ2-1; clone_size: .; d_call: .; v_call: TRBV30; cdr3_aa: CAWSVVRDGKQFF; cdr3_nt: TGTGCCTGGAGTGTAGTGCGGGATGGGAAGCAGTTCTTC
j_call: TRBJ2-7; clone_size: .; d_call: .; v_call: TRBV11-1; cdr3_aa: CASSLGRSYEQYF; cdr3_nt: TGTGCCAGCAGCTTAGGTCGGTCCTACGAGCAGTACTTC
j_call: TRBJ2-7; clone_size: .; d_call: .; v_call: TRBV7-8; cdr3_aa: CASSPSDAYEQYF; cdr3_nt: TGTGCCAGCAGCCCAAGTGACGCCTACGAGCAGTACTTC
j_call: TRBJ2-1; clone_size: .; d_call: .; v_call: TRBV25-1; cdr3_aa: CASSWGSYNEQFF; cdr3_nt: TGTGCCAGCAGTTGGGGGTCCTACAATGAGCAGTTCTTC
j_call: TRBJ2-2; clone_size: once; d_call: .; v_call: TRBV6-1; cdr3_aa: CASSEQGYLGELFF; cdr3_nt: TGTGCCAGCAGTGAACAAGGGTATCTCGGGGAGCTGTTTTTT
j_call: TRBJ1-3; clone_size: .; d_call: .; v_call: TRBV10-3; cdr3_aa: CAISDGDSGSSYSGNTIYF; cdr3_nt: TGTGCCATCAGTGACGGAGACAGTGGGTCCTCTTACTCTGGAAACACCATATATTTT